Described below is a single TCR beta chain sequence and its context. Its antigen is undetermined. PCR primers comprised 60 Vbeta and 13 Jbeta primers. The assay was immunoSEQ multiplex PCR, and TCRdb's table has in-frame clones only and misses some. The data show 60,000 to 70,000 clones, approximately 81% seen once. The CDR3 runs to 17 residues. The V segment lost 5 bases and the J segment 0 bases; nucleotides outside the gene matches: 9. Germline V gives CDR1 MGHRA, CDR2 YSYEKL. This entry belongs to a study of cytomegalovirus exposure and HLA in healthy donors. The study's findings and limits: In a later analysis, at a false discovery rate of 0.05, fewer than 20,000 TCR beta sequences were associated with HLA alleles. The authors excluded some V segments, including TRBV6-2 and TRBV6-3, as indistinguishable.

This receptor was taken from a woman aged 25 to 45 in good health and CMV-seronegative. The sequenced material came from PBMCs. The rearrangement joins TRBV4-1 to TRBJ1-5, with 8 bases lining up with TRBD1. The CDR3 nucleotides read TGCGCCAGCAGCGGCGGGACAGGCTATGATAGCAATCAGCCCCAGCATTTT. Amino acids: CASSGGTGYDSNQPQHF.